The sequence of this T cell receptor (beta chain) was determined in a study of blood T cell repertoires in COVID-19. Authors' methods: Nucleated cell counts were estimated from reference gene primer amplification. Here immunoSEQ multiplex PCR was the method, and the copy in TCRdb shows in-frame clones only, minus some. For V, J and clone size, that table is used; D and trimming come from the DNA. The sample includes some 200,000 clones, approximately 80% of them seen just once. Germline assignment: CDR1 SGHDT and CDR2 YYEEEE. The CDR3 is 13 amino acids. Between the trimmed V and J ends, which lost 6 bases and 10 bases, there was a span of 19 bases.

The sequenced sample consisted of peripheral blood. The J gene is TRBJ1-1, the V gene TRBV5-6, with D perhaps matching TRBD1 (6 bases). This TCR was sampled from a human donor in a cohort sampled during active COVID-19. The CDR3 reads CASNDRQALGAFF. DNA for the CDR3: TGTGCCAGCAATGACCGACAGGCCCTGGGAGCTTTCTTT.